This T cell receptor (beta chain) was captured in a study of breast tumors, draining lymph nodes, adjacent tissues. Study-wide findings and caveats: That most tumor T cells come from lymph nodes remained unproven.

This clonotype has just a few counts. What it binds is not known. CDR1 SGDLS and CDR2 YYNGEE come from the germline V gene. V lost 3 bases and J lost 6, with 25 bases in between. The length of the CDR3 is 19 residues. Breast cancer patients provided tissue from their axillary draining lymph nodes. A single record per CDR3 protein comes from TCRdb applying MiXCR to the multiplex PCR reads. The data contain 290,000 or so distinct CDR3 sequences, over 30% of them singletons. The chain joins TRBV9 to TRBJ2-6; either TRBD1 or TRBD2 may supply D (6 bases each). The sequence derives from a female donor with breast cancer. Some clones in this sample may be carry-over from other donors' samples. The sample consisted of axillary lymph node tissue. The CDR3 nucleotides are TGTGCCAGCAGCGCGGAGGGGGGTCCCAAGCGGGCTGCGGCCAACGTCCTGACTTTC. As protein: CASSAEGGPKRAAANVLTF.